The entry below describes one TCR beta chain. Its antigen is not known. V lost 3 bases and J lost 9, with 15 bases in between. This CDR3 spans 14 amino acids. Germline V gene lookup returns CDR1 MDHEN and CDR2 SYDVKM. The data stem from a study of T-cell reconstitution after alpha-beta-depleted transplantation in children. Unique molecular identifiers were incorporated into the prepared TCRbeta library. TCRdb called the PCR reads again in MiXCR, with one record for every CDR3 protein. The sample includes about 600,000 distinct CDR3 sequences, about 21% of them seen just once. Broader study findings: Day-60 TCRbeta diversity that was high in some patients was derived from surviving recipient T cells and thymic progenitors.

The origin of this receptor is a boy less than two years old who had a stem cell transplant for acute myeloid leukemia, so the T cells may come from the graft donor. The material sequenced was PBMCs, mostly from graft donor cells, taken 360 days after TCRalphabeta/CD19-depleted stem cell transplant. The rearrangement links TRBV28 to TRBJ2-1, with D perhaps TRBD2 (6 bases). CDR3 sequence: CASSFGGRWSEQFF. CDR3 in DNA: TGTGCCAGCAGTTTCGGAGGGAGGTGGTCTGAGCAGTTCTTC.